This TCR beta chain was obtained from a study of graft-versus-host responses after intestinal transplantation. Overall study findings and caveats: Recipient marrow held GvH clones, some first seen in ileum or blood.

This CDR3 is 18 amino acids long. V dropped 4 bases and J dropped 0; count of bases not matched to a gene: 13. Germline CDR1 is SGHAT and CDR2 is FQNNGV. In the case of this clone: Antigen unknown.

The data were produced by immunoSEQ multiplex PCR, yet TCRdb's version contains in-frame clones alone and is incomplete. The table shows approximately 60,000 clones, with 85% to 90% occurring only once. This clonotype originated in a human patient who received an intestinal transplant, so some T cells may come from the graft donor. The V and J genes are TRBV11-2 and TRBJ1-2; 8 bases fit TRBD1. Source: PBMCs, taken 26 days after transplant. The CDR3 DNA sequence: TGTGCCAGCAGCTCACGCAGGGGGCGCATCTTTGCTAACTATGGCTACACCTTC. Encoded protein: CASSSRRGRIFANYGYTF.